A single sample gave rise to the 25 T cell receptor beta chains below, sequenced in a study of shared clonotypes between healthy human individuals. Profiling relied on immunoSEQ multiplex PCR, and the TCRdb table lists in-frame clones only, not all of them. This sample has a few million clones, with 90% to 95% found just once. Cells designated naive CD8 were CD45RO-negative and were positively selected for CCR7, with terminally differentiated effector memory CD45RA+ cells excluded. The sequenced sample was naive CD8+ T cells from PBMCs. These receptor sequences come from a young man in good health. Some clones in this sample may be carry-over from other donors' samples.

This chain uses TRBV29-1 with TRBJ2-7; 10 nucleotides agree with TRBD2. The CDR3 runs to 14 residues. Germline lookup yields CDR1 SQVTM and CDR2 ANQGSEA. The trim removed 6 bases at V and 1 base at J, leaving 6 bases unmatched. As DNA, the CDR3 is TGCAGCGTGTTGACTAGCGGGCCTTCCTACGAGCAGTACTTC. Translated, it gives CSVLTSGPSYEQYF.

This clone was seen just once. The chain carries TRBV6-1 and TRBJ2-1, with a tentative D call TRBD1 (6 bases). This CDR3 has 15 amino acids. Germline lookup yields CDR1 MNHNS and CDR2 SASEGT. With 0 bases removed from V and 3 bases from J, the gap between germline ends came to 9 bases. The CDR3 bases are TGTGCCAGCAGTGAAGCGCAGGGGATCTACAATGAGCAGTTCTTC. Protein product: CASSEAQGIYNEQFF.

The V gene is TRBV5-5, the J gene TRBJ1-5; D possibly corresponds to TRBD1 (5 bases). Germline lookup yields CDR1 SGHKS and CDR2 YYEKEE (reference sequence). CDR3 length equals 17 residues. The ends were cut back, 4 bases at V and 6 bases at J, with 23 bases in the middle. CDR3 sequence reads: CASSPAVVTGGGQPQHF. In DNA, the CDR3 is TGTGCCAGCAGCCCTGCTGTTGTGACTGGGGGTGGTCAGCCCCAGCATTTT.

The chain recombines TRBV9 with TRBJ2-1; TRBD2 agrees at 7 bases. V was pared by 0 bases and J by 7 bases, with 7 bases of the junction left unmatched. This CDR3 is 15 amino acids long. The V gene's germline CDR1 is SGDLS and CDR2 YYNGEE. In DNA, the CDR3 is TGTGCCAGCAGCGTAGATGCGGGAGTATGGAATGAGCAGTTCTTC. Translating gives CASSVDAGVWNEQFF.

V gene TRBV4-1 combines with J gene TRBJ2-6, with no clear D. CDR1 MGHRA and CDR2 YSYEKL come from the germline V gene. V gave up 2 bases and J gave up 5 bases, with 13 bases separating them. CDR3 length: 16 amino acids. The CDR3 region has the DNA TGCGCCAGCAGCCAACCTACCTCGAATTGGGCCAACGTCCTGACTTTC. It is translated as CASSQPTSNWANVLTF.

CDR3 bases: TGTGCCAGCAGTGAAGAGGACAGGACCCCCTACGAGCAGTACTTC. Protein product: CASSEEDRTPYEQYF. V usage is TRBV6-1 and J usage is TRBJ2-7; 7 bases are shared with TRBD1. This CDR3 has 15 residues. J was trimmed by 2 bases and V by 1 base; bases with no gene match: 5. Germline CDR1 is MNHNS and CDR2 is SASEGT.

The chain recombines TRBV5-5 with TRBJ1-1; no clear D gene. The germline V gene encodes CDR1 SGHKS and CDR2 YYEKEE (reference sequence). This CDR3 contains 14 residues. Trimming pared 4 bases from V and 1 base from J, leaving 11 bases between. In DNA form, the CDR3 reads TGTGCCAGCAGCCTCCGGGTCCCGAACACTGAAGCTTTCTTT. As protein: CASSLRVPNTEAFF.

Here the CDR3 reads CASRRTPGQVDGYTF. The CDR3 nucleotides are TGTGCCAGCAGACGCACCCCGGGACAGGTGGACGGCTACACCTTC. The V gene is TRBV27, the J gene TRBJ1-2; TRBD1 agrees at 8 bases. Germline trimming cut 6 bases from V and 8 bases from J; bases unmatched to any gene: 14. The CDR3 sequence is 15 residues long. Per germline, CDR1 MNHEY and CDR2 SMNVEV (reference sequence).

The DNA for the CDR3 is TGTGCCAGCAGACCCGGCCGGGTCTCCTACAATGAGCAGTTCTTC. It specifies CASRPGRVSYNEQFF. The V call is TRBV6-5, the J call TRBJ2-1; D gene unclear. V was shortened by 6 bases and J by 0 bases, with 12 bases between the two germline ends. The V gene's germline CDR1 is MNHEY and CDR2 SVGAGI. The CDR3 consists of 15 residues.

This chain links TRBV27 with TRBJ2-7; 11 bases map to TRBD2. V was clipped by 9 bases and J by 2 bases; unmatched bases: 0. This CDR3 is 12 amino acids long. Germline loops: CDR1 MNHEY, CDR2 SMNVEV (reference sequence). This CDR3 is CASSGRAYEQYF. In nucleotides, the CDR3 is TGTGCCAGTAGCGGGAGGGCCTACGAGCAGTACTTC.

As concerns this clone: At one end, the junction sequence differs from germline, possibly due to a read error. V usage is TRBV5-6 and J usage is TRBJ2-7, with 7 bases fitting TRBD2. CDR3 length: 12 residues. The germline V gene encodes CDR1 SGHDT and CDR2 YYEEEE. CDR3 sequence: CASSPGEGVVTF. CDR3 DNA: TGTGCCAGCAGCCCTGGGGAGGGAGTAGTAACCTTC. Full variable domain (missing parts from reference TRBV5-6 and TRBJ2-7): DAGVTQSPTHLIKTRGQQVTLRCSPKSGHDTVSWYQQALGQGPQFIFQYYEEEERQRGNFPDRFSGHQFPNYSSELNVNALLLGDSALYLCASSPGEGVVTFGPGTRLTVT.

The chain combines TRBV7-6 with TRBJ2-3, with 10 bases matching TRBD2. V gave up 3 bases and J gave up 4 bases; unmatched junction bases: 4. The CDR3 contains 15 residues. CDR1 and CDR2 (germline): SGHVS, FNYEAQ. CDR3 DNA: TGTGCCAGCAGCTTTGCTAGCGGGAGCGCAGATACGCAGTATTTT. Residues: CASSFASGSADTQYF.

This sequence joins TRBV4-3 and TRBJ2-1, with D perhaps TRBD2 (7 bases). The V end was cut by 0 bases, the J end by 2 bases, with 14 bases between. The CDR3 extends over 17 amino acids. Germline V CDR1 and CDR2: LGHNA, YSLEER. The CDR3 sequence: CASSQEGGEGAYNEQFF. The CDR3 DNA follows: TGCGCCAGCAGCCAAGAAGGGGGGGAGGGAGCCTACAATGAGCAGTTCTTC.

V usage is TRBV15 and J usage is TRBJ2-3, with TRBD2 identical over 7 bases. Unmatched junction bases numbered 8, after V lost 3 bases and J lost 2 bases. CDR3 length equals 16 residues. The V gene's germline CDR1 is LNHNV and CDR2 YYDKDF (reference sequence). For the CDR3, the DNA is TGTGCCACCAGCAGTTTAAGCGGGACCTTCACAGATACGCAGTATTTT. The encoded protein is CATSSLSGTFTDTQYF.

The chain links TRBV4-1 to TRBJ2-7, with D maybe TRBD2 (5 bases). The V end was cut by 2 bases, the J end by 2 bases, with 16 bases between. The CDR3 extends over 16 amino acids. Germline V gene data show CDR1 as MGHRA and CDR2 as YSYEKL. CDR3 amino acids: CASSQWSSGSAYEQYF. The DNA for the CDR3 is TGCGCCAGCAGCCAATGGAGCAGCGGATCCGCCTACGAGCAGTACTTC.

This chain uses TRBV30 with TRBJ1-1, with D maybe TRBD1 (5 bases). The germline gives CDR1 GTSNPN, CDR2 SVGIG (reference sequence). The CDR3 runs 13 residues. The ends were cut back, 4 bases at V and 1 base at J, with 10 bases in the middle. The CDR3 DNA reads as TGTGCCTGGAACGCCGGGGGGAACACTGAAGCTTTCTTT. It encodes CAWNAGGNTEAFF. Based on the CDR3 plus reference TRBV30 and TRBJ1-1, the full variable domain is SQTIHQWPATLVQPVGSPLSLECTVEGTSNPNLYWYRQAAGRGLQLLFYSVGIGQISSEVPQNLSASRPQDRQFILSSKKLLLSDSGFYLCAWNAGGNTEAFFGQGTRLTVV.

This clone was seen a single time. This sequence joins TRBV5-3 and TRBJ1-1, with TRBD1 as a possible D gene (5 bases). TRBV5-3 is an ORF, with its function uncertain. The V and J ends lost 2 bases and 0 bases respectively, with 14 bases between them. This CDR3 has 16 amino acids. The CDR3 DNA reads TGTGCCAGAAGCTTCGGGGGGTTAGTGGTGAACACTGAAGCTTTCTTT. Translating gives CARSFGGLVVNTEAFF.

As for this clone: Other DNA variants within this sample encode the same CDR3. This chain joins TRBV29-1 and TRBJ2-1; TRBD1 agrees at 7 bases. The CDR3 totals 13 residues. Looked up from germline, CDR1 is SQVTM and CDR2 is ANQGSEA. The V and J ends lost 6 bases and 3 bases, in that order; junction bases with no gene match: 5. CDR3 DNA sequence: TGCAGCGTAAGGGACAGAAGCTACAATGAGCAGTTCTTC. This gives the protein CSVRDRSYNEQFF.

This clone was counted only a few times. The chain carries TRBV28 and TRBJ1-1, with TRBD1 as a possible D gene (5 bases). The germline V gene encodes CDR1 MDHEN and CDR2 SYDVKM. The CDR3 extends over 15 amino acids. Trimming removed 5 bases from V and 1 base from J, with 14 bases in between. CDR3 nucleotides: TGTGCCAGCAGTCCTTTCGGGGGTCGGAACACTGAAGCTTTCTTT. The encoded protein is CASSPFGGRNTEAFF.

This sequence joins TRBV11-2 and TRBJ2-5; D remains unclear. The germline V gene has CDR1 SGHAT and CDR2 FQNNGV. V lost 3 bases to trimming and J lost 1 base, with 6 bases between them. The CDR3 spans 13 residues. The CDR3 loop reads CASSFGTQETQYF. The DNA of the CDR3 is TGTGCCAGCAGCTTCGGAACCCAAGAGACCCAGTACTTC.

Regarding this clone: Other DNA sequences in the same sample also yield this CDR3. The chain uses TRBV27 and TRBJ2-7, with D perhaps given as TRBD1 or TRBD2 (7 bases each). Germline V lookup: CDR1 MNHEY, CDR2 SMNVEV (reference sequence). Trimming cost V 1 base and J 4 bases, with 14 bases left between them. The length of the CDR3 is 15 residues. CDR3 nucleotides: TGTGCCAGCAGTTTATACGGTCAGGGGGGGTACGAGCAGTACTTC. It specifies CASSLYGQGGYEQYF.

CDR3 in DNA: TGTGCCAGCAGCCCCCCCTCCGTGTCAGAGCAGTTCTTC. Protein: CASSPPSVSEQFF. The chain joins TRBV7-9 to TRBJ2-1; no clear D. There are 13 residues in the CDR3. V lost 5 bases to trimming and J lost 10 bases, with 15 bases between them. CDR1 and CDR2 (germline): SEHNR, FQNEAQ (reference sequence).

The chain has TRBV29-1 and TRBJ2-5, with unresolved D. The last part of the DNA fits TRBJ2-7 better; the J call may be wrong. The CDR3 loop spans 13 amino acids. Germline-derived CDR1 and CDR2 are SQVTM and ANQGSEA. CDR3 sequence: CSVAGVYSYEQYF. DNA for the CDR3: TGCAGCGTGGCAGGAGTTTATAGCTACGAGCAGTACTTC.

The chain couples TRBV7-9 to TRBJ2-1; D remains unclear. This CDR3 contains 12 residues. CDR1 is SEHNR, CDR2 FQNEAQ, per germline (reference sequence). V was trimmed by 1 base and J by 10 bases, leaving 8 bases between them. The CDR3 region is CASSLDGYEQFF. The CDR3 DNA follows: TGTGCCAGCAGCTTAGATGGCTACGAGCAGTTCTTC.

The CDR3 bases are TGTGCCAGCACACCGTCCGGGGACTTTTACAATGAGCAGTTCTTC. Translated, it gives CASTPSGDFYNEQFF. This chain connects TRBV4-2 to TRBJ2-1; D possibly corresponds to TRBD2 (6 bases). In germline, CDR1 is LGHNA, CDR2 YNFKEQ. Deletions cut 7 bases from V and 4 bases from J, with 17 bases between. The CDR3 extends over 15 amino acids.